Sequencing of this TCR beta chain was carried out in a study of OX40 agonist ivuxolimab in advanced cancers. Study at large: An agonistic human IgG2 monoclonal antibody against OX40 (CD134) was given.

Germline lookup yields CDR1 ENHRY and CDR2 SYGVKD. This CDR3 has 14 amino acids. J gave up 5 bases and V 10 bases, and 9 bases lay outside the gene matches. The assay was immunoSEQ multiplex PCR, and TCRdb's table has in-frame clones only and misses some. The sample consists of roughly 60,000 clones, about 89% of them appearing once. This TCR derives from an adult with an advanced solid tumor such as melanoma, head and neck, liver or kidney cancer. This chain connects TRBV10-3 to TRBJ2-1; 9 bases fit TRBD2. Here the sequenced sample was CD4+ or CD8+ T cells sorted from blood, taken in a trial of the OX40 agonist ivuxolimab. The DNA for the CDR3 is TGTGCCACCCAAGCGGGAGGCCCAAACAATGAGCAGTTCTTC. It codes for CATQAGGPNNEQFF.